This TCR beta chain was sequenced for a study of monozygotic twins with inflammatory bowel disease. General study points: Differences in immunosuppressive treatment may have been a source of added variability in patient repertoires.

Germline V gene lookup returns CDR1 SQVTM and CDR2 ANQGSEA. This CDR3 region has 16 residues. The RNA usage for each TCR library was about 3.5 ug of total RNA. Molecular identifiers with 6-nucleotide sample barcodes were added during cDNA synthesis via template switching. Reprocessing the 5' RACE reads, TCRdb reports a single entry for every CDR3 protein and omits DNA. The clone table shows about 110,000 distinct CDR3 sequences, with the ten largest holding over 10%. Collection of a 2.5 ml blood sample took place per donor. As to this clonotype: Antigen: not known.

The chain uses TRBV29-1 and TRBJ2-5; TCRdb returns TRBD2, unconfirmable since there is no DNA. Sequencing was done on a sample of blood. The clonotype was recovered from a human donor with ulcerative colitis or Crohn's disease, or a healthy co-twin of an affected twin (not recorded which). CDR3 in amino acids: CSVESPGLAGAETQYF.